The 9 T cell receptor beta chains reported below all come from one sample, sequenced in a study of blood T cell repertoires in COVID-19. Profiling relied on immunoSEQ multiplex PCR, and the TCRdb table lists in-frame clones only, not all of them. This sample has about 75,000 clones, with over 65% found just once. Material: peripheral blood. These receptors originate from a human donor with acute or convalescent COVID-19. The donor label of this sample is uncertain.

The chain employs TRBV3-1 (or the pseudogene TRBV3-2) and TRBJ1-1, with 9 bases fitting TRBD1. With 5 bases clipped from V and 1 base from J, the junction kept 5 bases outside the gene matches. Germline V gives CDR1 LGHDT, CDR2 YNNKEL (reference sequence). The CDR3 totals 15 residues. CDR3 nucleotides: TGTGCCAGCAGCACCCGGGGACAGGGGAACACTGAAGCTTTCTTT. Protein sequence: CASSTRGQGNTEAFF.

This clone came up many times. This chain connects TRBV28 to TRBJ2-3, with no clear D. This CDR3 has 16 amino acids. Germline CDR1 and CDR2: MDHEN and SYDVKM. Trimming removed 8 bases from V and 1 base from J, with 19 bases in between. The CDR3 bases are TGTGCCAGCCCCCCGGCCGGTTCGGAGCGCACAGATACGCAGTATTTT. It codes for CASPPAGSERTDTQYF.

The V gene is TRBV11-2, the J gene TRBJ2-7; D gene ambiguous. The CDR3 totals 12 residues. Trimming removed 5 bases at V and 4 bases at J, with 9 bases between. Germline V gives CDR1 SGHAT, CDR2 FQNNGV. In DNA form, the CDR3 reads TGTGCCAGCAGCCCCGACTGGTACGAGCAGTACGTC. Protein: CASSPDWYEQYV.

This chain uses TRBV20-1 with TRBJ2-1; TRBD2 matches 10 bases. Germline assignment: CDR1 DFQATT and CDR2 SNEGSKA (reference sequence). This CDR3 has 18 amino acids. V shed 3 bases, J shed 7 bases, and the junction held 18 bases outside the gene matches. The DNA of the CDR3 is TGCAGTGCTAGTACTGGGCTAGCGGGAGTGATGGGTGTAAATGAGCAGTTCTTC. It encodes CSASTGLAGVMGVNEQFF.

This clone showed up just a few times. V and J are TRBV3-1 (or the pseudogene TRBV3-2) and TRBJ1-1; TRBD1 aligns across 7 bases. Looked up from germline, CDR1 is LGHDT and CDR2 is YNNKEL (reference sequence). The CDR3 consists of 13 residues. Trimming cost V 0 bases and J 10 bases; bases outside gene matches: 5. The CDR3 DNA sequence: TGTGCCAGCAGCCAAGAATCCTCAGGGGGAGCTTTCTTT. Its translation is CASSQESSGGAFF.

About this clone: One junction end disagrees with the germline gene, perhaps due to a read error. The chain carries TRBV7-7 and TRBJ2-3, with a weak D call TRBD1 (6 bases). The CDR3 has 14 residues. Looked up from germline, CDR1 is SSHAT and CDR2 is FNYEAQ (reference sequence). This chain's CDR3 is CASSLTGGTDTQYF. The CDR3 nucleotides are TGTGCTAGCAGCCTGACAGGAGGCACAGATACGCAGTATTTT.

This clone was recorded a few times. The chain is built from TRBV6-5 and TRBJ2-2; 9 bases are a match to TRBD2. Germline V gene lookup returns CDR1 MNHEY and CDR2 SVGAGI. The CDR3 consists of 15 residues. The trim removed 6 bases at V and 6 bases at J, leaving 8 bases unmatched. The CDR3 region has the DNA TGTGCCAGCAGACTCGGGACTAGCCCGGCCGGGGAGCTGTTTTTT. Translating gives CASRLGTSPAGELFF.

This chain uses TRBV24-1 with TRBJ1-2; TRBD1 aligns across 7 bases. This CDR3 is 13 amino acids long. V trimming: 7 bases; J trimming: 4 bases; junction bases outside the gene matches: 5. Germline V gene sequence: CDR1 KGHDR, CDR2 SFDVKD. CDR3 bases: TGTGCCACCAGCAGGGGGAGTTTCTATGGCTACACCTTC. Residues: CATSRGSFYGYTF.

The V call is TRBV24-1, the J call TRBJ2-7, with D possibly matching TRBD2 (5 bases). In germline, CDR1 is KGHDR, CDR2 SFDVKD. The CDR3 is 17 residues long. The V end was cut by 4 bases, the J end by 5 bases, with 23 bases between. Here the CDR3 reads CATSDSIRSARRDEQYF. The CDR3 DNA sequence: TGTGCCACCAGTGACTCAATACGTTCTGCCCGGCGGGACGAGCAGTACTTC.